This TCR beta chain was captured by sequencing in a study of regulatory T cells in long-lasting Graves disease. This clonotype was observed many times. iRepertoire HTBI primers and Arm-PCR of CDR3 regions built TCR beta libraries. MiXCR, run by TCRdb on the multiplex PCR reads, gives a single entry per CDR3 protein. Of around 460,000 distinct CDR3 sequences listed, approximately 22% are singletons. Described time point: persistent/refractory GD, antithyroid drugs over 5 years with positive TRAb. RNA isolated from PBMCs was used to make the TCR library. Trimming removed 6 bases at V and 8 bases at J, with 13 bases between. The CDR3 loop spans 13 amino acids. The germline CDR1 and CDR2 sequences are MNHNS and SASEGT.

Sequencing used peripheral blood mononuclear cells (PBMCs), obtained when the disease was refractory, from a patient treated with antithyroid drugs. The origin of this receptor is a female donor with Graves disease. The genes are TRBV6-1 and TRBJ1-4; D remains ambiguous. This CDR3 is CASSRTVWEKLFF. DNA of the CDR3: TGTGCCAGCAGCCGGACGGTATGGGAAAAACTGTTTTTT.